This T cell receptor beta chain was recorded in a study of cytomegalovirus exposure and HLA in healthy donors. Germline-derived CDR1 and CDR2 are SGDLS and YYNGEE. V lost 0 bases, J lost 7 bases, and 8 bases stayed unmatched. This CDR3 is built from 16 residues. Vbeta (60) and Jbeta (13) primers were used in the PCR. Libraries were prepared by immunoSEQ multiplex PCR; TCRdb keeps only in-frame clonotypes and omits some of them. The sample lists just under 95,000 clones, roughly 80% occurring once. The chain uses TRBV9 and TRBJ1-4; 8 bases match TRBD1. The sequence came from a man aged 50-59 years in good health and CMV-seropositive. The sample consisted of PBMCs. In DNA form, the CDR3 reads TGTGCCAGCAGCGTAGGGGCTCAGGGGGCAGGTGAAAAACTGTTTTTT. It codes for CASSVGAQGAGEKLFF.